This T cell receptor (beta chain) was recorded in a study of early T cells in non-severe SARS-CoV-2 infection (dated by TCRdb to the early 2020s). About the investigation overall: Because TCR sequencing relied on bulk RNA taken from unsorted whole blood, pairing of alpha and beta chains was not possible.

This clonotype was observed a handful of times. It lacks a known antigen. Base qualities are not at hand, and no much larger clone is one base apart. For this chain, trimming is 1 base at the V end and 3 bases at the J end, and the number of junction bases without a gene match is 5. Including cysteine and phenylalanine, the CDR3 has 16 amino acids. The DNA shown is the 48-base CDR3, in frame from base 1. CDR1 LGHDT and CDR2 YNNKEL are derived from the germline V gene (reference sequence). Libraries were prepared through 5' RACE. Reads for this sample came from a NextSeq 500. To correct for sequencing error and PCR bias, the TCR library protocol tagged individual cDNA molecules with unique molecular identifiers. Both TCR alpha and beta chains were sequenced, and tight co-correlation was observed between alpha and beta sequence abundances in each sample. The authors' analysis ran thus. V gene, J gene and CDR3 annotation of TCR sequences was performed with Decombinator V4. TCRs were defined as expanded if a significant change between any two time points was detected under a Poisson model with p below 0.0001. TCR abundances were normalised to the total number of TCRs sequenced in each sample and reported as counts per million. MAIT TCRs were defined by TRAV1-2 paired with TRAJ12, TRAJ20 or TRAJ33, and iNKT TCRs by TRAV10 paired with TRAJ18. VDJdb, accessed on 1 November 2021, was searched for TCRs annotated for CMV, EBV and SARS-CoV-2, and TCRs annotated for more than one antigen were excluded. The public sequencing data were trimmed at Q25 with fastp and processed into clonotypes with MiXCR by TCRdb, which kept only in-frame beta chains. Entries are consolidated by CDR3 protein sequence, retaining the most common genes and DNA. These V and J calls originate from TCRdb's pipeline instead of the authors' own analysis. For this sample the table gives some 96,000 distinct CDR3 sequences, of which 15% were detected only once. 4.5% to 7% of the sample belongs to the ten largest clones.

A case-control design nested within a healthcare worker cohort in London, UK, was used, with weekly nasopharyngeal swab PCR tests and blood sampling performed. Healthcare workers were recruited during the week of the UK lockdown, between 23 and 31 March 2020, and followed weekly for up to roughly 15 weeks. Paper-wide results and their limitations: Matching against VDJdb was skewed toward anti-spike CD8 responses, likely underestimated virus-specific expansions, and missed private and CD4 specificities.

This TCR derives from an adult who was a healthcare worker with PCR-confirmed SARS-CoV-2 infection or an uninfected control (not recorded which). Recombination connected TRBV3-1 to TRBJ2-7, with TRBD2 matching 11 junction bases. The sequencing sample was made of whole blood. The CDR3 amino acid sequence is: CASSQVRLAGYYEQYF. At the DNA level, the sequence is TGTGCCAGCAGCCAAGTGAGACTAGCGGGGTACTACGAGCAGTACTTC.